The present TCR beta chain was sequenced within a study of vaccination effects on CD4 cells after COVID-19. The CDR3 covers 19 residues. Trimming at V came to 1 base and at J to 6 bases, leaving 17 bases not matched to a gene. The germline V gene has CDR1 SGHVS and CDR2 FQNEAQ. Before any sequencing was done, the ViraFEST assay used viral peptide pools to expand antigen-specific CD4+ T cells. Investigators separated out CD4+ T cells once about 10 days of culture had passed. Each participant was given two doses of one vaccine (BNT162b2 or mRNA-1273). It was on days 3 and 7 that half the medium was replaced with IL-2 medium. Comment on this clone: Its cognate antigen is unknown.

Assay: immunoSEQ multiplex PCR; the TCRdb copy retains only in-frame clones and omits some. The sample lists fewer than 40,000 clones, around four fifths occurring once. The TCR originated in a human donor who received a COVID-19 vaccine. Some clones in this sample may be carry-over from other donors' samples. This specimen consisted of CD4+ T cells from PBMCs cultured with HCoV-NL63 spike peptides, obtained after COVID-19 vaccination. This chain joins TRBV7-8 and TRBJ1-5, with 8 bases that match TRBD1. The CDR3 protein is CASSLVQGAANIAGQPQHF. In DNA, the CDR3 is TGTGCCAGCAGCTTAGTGCAGGGGGCAGCCAACATCGCTGGTCAGCCCCAGCATTTT.